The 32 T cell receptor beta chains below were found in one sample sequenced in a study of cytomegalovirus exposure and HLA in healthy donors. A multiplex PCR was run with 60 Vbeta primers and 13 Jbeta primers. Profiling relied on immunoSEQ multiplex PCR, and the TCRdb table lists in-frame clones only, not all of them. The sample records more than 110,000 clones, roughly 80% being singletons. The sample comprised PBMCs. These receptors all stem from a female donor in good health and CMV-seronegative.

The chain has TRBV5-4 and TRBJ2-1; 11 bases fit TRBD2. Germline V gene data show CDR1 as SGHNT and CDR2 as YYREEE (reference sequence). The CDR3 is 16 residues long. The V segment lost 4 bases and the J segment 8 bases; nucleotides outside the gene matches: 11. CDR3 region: CASSPALAGVVDEQFF. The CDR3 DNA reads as TGTGCCAGCAGCCCGGCACTAGCGGGAGTCGTGGATGAGCAGTTCTTC.

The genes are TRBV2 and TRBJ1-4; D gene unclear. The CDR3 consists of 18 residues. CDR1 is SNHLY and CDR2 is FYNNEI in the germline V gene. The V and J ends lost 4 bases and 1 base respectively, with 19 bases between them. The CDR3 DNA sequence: TGTGCCAGCAGTGTAGACGCTACCATAGCCGGAACTAATGAAAAACTGTTTTTT. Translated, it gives CASSVDATIAGTNEKLFF.

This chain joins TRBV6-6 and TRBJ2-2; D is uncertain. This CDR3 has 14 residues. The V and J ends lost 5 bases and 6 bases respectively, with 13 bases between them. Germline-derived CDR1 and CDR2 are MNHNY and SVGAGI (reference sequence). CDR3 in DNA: TGTGCCAGCAGTGACTGGCCCGAATCCGGGGAGCTGTTTTTT. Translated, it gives CASSDWPESGELFF.

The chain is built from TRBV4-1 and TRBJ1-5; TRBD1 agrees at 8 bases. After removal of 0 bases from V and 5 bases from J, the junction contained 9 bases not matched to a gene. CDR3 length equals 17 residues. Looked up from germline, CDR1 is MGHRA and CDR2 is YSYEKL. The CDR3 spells CASSQDSRTGPHQPQHF. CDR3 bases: TGCGCCAGCAGCCAAGATAGTCGGACAGGGCCGCATCAGCCCCAGCATTTT.

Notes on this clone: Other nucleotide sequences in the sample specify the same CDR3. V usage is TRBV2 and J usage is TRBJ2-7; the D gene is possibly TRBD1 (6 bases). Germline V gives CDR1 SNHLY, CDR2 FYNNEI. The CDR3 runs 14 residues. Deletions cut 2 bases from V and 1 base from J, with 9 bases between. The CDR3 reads CASSEPRGSYEQYF. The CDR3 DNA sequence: TGTGCCAGCAGTGAACCCAGGGGATCCTACGAGCAGTACTTC.

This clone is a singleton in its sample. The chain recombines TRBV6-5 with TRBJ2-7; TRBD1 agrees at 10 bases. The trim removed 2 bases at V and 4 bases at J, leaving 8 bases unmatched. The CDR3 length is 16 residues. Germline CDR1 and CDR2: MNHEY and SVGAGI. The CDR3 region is CASSYTWTGGSYEQYF. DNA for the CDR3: TGTGCCAGCAGTTACACCTGGACAGGGGGTTCATACGAGCAGTACTTC.

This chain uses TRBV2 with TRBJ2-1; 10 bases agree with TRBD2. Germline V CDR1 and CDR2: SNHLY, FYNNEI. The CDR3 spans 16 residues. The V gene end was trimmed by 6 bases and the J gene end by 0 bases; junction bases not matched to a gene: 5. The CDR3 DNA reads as TGTGCCAGCAGGGCGACTAGCGGGTCCTCCTACAATGAGCAGTTCTTC. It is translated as CASRATSGSSYNEQFF.

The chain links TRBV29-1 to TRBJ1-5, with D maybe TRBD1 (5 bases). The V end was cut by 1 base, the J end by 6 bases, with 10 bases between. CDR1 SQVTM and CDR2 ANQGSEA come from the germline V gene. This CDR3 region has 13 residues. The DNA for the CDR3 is TGCAGCGTTGAAGGGCAGGGAGGTCAGCCCCAGCATTTT. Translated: CSVEGQGGQPQHF.

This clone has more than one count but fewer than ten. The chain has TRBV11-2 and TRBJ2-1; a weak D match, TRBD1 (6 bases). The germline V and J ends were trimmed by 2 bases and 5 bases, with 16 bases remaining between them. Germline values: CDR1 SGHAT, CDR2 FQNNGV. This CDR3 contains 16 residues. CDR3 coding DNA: TGTGCCAGCAGCTTACTACAGGGAATTGTAAACAATGAGCAGTTCTTC. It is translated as CASSLLQGIVNNEQFF.

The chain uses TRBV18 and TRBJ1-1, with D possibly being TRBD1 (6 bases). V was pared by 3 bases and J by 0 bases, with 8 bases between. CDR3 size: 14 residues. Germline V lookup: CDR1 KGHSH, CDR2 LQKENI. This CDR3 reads CASSPGQMNTEAFF. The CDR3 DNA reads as TGTGCCAGCTCACCGGGACAAATGAACACTGAAGCTTTCTTT.

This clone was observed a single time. CDR3: CASSPSGRSDTQYF. CDR3 bases: TGTGCCAGCAGTCCTAGCGGGAGATCAGATACGCAGTATTTT. The rearrangement uses TRBV6-1 and TRBJ2-3, with TRBD2 matching over 10 bases. The CDR3 runs to 14 residues. J lost 4 bases, V lost 5 bases, and 3 bases had no gene match. Looked up from germline, CDR1 is MNHNS and CDR2 is SASEGT.

The CDR3 spells CASSLRQNTEAFF. The CDR3 bases are TGTGCCAGCAGCTTGAGACAGAACACTGAAGCTTTCTTT. The rearrangement uses TRBV5-6 and TRBJ1-1; D call uncertain. This CDR3 has 13 residues. The germline V gene has CDR1 SGHDT and CDR2 YYEEEE. Trimming stripped 1 base from V and 1 base from J, with 5 bases between.

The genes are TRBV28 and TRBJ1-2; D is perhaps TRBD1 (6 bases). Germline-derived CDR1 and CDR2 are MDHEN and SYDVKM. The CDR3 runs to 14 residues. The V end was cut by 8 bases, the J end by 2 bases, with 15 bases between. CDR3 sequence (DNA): TGTGCCAGCGTACCAGGACAGAGGAACTATGGCTACACCTTC. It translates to CASVPGQRNYGYTF.

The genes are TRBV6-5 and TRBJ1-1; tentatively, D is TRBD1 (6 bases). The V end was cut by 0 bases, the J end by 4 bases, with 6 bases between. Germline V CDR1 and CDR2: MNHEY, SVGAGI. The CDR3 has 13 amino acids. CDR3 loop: CASSYSDSTEAFF. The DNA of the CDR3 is TGTGCCAGCAGTTACTCGGACAGCACTGAAGCTTTCTTT.

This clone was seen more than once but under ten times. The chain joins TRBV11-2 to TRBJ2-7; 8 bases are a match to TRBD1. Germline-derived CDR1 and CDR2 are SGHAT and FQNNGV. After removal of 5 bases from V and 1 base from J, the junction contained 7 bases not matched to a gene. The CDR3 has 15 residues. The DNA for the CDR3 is TGTGCCAGCAGCCCCCGGGACAGGCGATCCTACGAGCAGTACTTC. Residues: CASSPRDRRSYEQYF.

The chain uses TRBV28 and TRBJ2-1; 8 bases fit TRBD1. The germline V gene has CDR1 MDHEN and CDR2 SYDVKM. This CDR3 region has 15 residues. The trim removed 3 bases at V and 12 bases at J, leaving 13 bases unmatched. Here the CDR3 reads CASSFGGQAPKGQFF. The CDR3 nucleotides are TGTGCCAGCAGTTTTGGGGGACAGGCCCCTAAGGGGCAGTTCTTC.

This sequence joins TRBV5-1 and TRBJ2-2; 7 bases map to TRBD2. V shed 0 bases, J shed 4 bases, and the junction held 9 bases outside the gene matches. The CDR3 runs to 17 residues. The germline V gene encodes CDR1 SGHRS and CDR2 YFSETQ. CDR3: CASSLANGGSFTGELFF. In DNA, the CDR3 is TGCGCCAGCAGCTTGGCCAACGGCGGGAGCTTCACCGGGGAGCTGTTTTTT.

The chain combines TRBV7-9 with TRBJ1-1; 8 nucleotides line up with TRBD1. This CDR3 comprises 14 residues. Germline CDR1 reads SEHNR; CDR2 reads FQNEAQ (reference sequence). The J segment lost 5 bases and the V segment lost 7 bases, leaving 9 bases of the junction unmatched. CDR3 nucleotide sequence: TGTGCCAGCACAACCACAGGGGGAAGGACTGAAGCTTTCTTT. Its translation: CASTTTGGRTEAFF. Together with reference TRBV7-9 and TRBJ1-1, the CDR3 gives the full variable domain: DTGVSQNPRHKITKRGQNVTFRCDPISEHNRLYWYRQTLGQGPEFLTYFQNEAQLEKSRLLSDRFSAERPKGSFSTLEIQRTEQGDSAMYLCASTTTGGRTEAFFGQGTRLTVV.

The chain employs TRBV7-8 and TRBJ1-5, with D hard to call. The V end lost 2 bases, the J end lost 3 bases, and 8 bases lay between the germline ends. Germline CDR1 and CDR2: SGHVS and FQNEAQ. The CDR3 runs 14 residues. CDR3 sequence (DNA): TGTGCCAGCAGCTTATCGCGGAACAATCAGCCCCAGCATTTT. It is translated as CASSLSRNNQPQHF.

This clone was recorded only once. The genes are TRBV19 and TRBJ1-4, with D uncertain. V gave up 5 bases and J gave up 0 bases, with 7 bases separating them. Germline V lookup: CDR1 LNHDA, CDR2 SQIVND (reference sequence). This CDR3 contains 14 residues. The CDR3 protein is CASSVRTTNEKLFF. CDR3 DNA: TGTGCCAGTAGTGTGCGGACAACTAATGAAAAACTGTTTTTT.

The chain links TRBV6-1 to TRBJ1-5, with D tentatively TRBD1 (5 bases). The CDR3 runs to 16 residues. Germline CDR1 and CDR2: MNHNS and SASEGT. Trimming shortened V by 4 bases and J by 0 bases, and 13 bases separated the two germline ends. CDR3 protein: CASSVGGIYSNQPQHF. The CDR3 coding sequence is TGTGCCAGCAGTGTGGGGGGTATATATAGCAATCAGCCCCAGCATTTT.

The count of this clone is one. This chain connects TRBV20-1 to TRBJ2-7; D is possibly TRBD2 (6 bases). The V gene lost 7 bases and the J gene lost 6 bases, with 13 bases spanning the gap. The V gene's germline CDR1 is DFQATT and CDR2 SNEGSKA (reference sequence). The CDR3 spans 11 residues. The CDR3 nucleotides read TGCAGTGTAAGACGGGGGACCGAGCAGTACTTC. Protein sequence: CSVRRGTEQYF.

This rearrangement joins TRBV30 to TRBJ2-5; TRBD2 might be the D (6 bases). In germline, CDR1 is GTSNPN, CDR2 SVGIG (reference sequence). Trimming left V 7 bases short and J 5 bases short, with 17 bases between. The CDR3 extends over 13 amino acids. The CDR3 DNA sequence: TGTGCCTCTGGGGGACTGAGGGAGGAGACCCAGTACTTC. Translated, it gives CASGGLREETQYF.

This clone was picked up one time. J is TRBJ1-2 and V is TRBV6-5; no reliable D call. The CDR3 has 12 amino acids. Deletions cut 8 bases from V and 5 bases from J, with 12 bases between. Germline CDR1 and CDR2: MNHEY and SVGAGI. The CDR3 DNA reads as TGTGCCAGCCGGGCGGCGGGATATGGCTACACCTTC. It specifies CASRAAGYGYTF.

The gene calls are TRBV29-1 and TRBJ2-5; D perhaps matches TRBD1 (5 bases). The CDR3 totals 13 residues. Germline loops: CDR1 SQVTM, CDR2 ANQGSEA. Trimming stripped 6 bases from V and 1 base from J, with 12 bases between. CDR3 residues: CSVPGQGQETQYF. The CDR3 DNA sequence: TGCAGCGTCCCGGGCCAGGGCCAAGAGACCCAGTACTTC.

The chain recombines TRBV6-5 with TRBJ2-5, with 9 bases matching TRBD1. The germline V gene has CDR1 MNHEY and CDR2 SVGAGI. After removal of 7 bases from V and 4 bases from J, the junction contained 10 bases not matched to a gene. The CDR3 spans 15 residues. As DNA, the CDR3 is TGTGCCAGCAACCCACAGGGGGCAGTGGGAGAGACCCAGTACTTC. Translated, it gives CASNPQGAVGETQYF.

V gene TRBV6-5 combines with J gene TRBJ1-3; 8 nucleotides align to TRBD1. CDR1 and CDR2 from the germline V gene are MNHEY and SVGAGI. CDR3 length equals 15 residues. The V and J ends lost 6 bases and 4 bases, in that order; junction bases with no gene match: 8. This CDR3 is CASRAGTGYGNTIYF. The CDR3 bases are TGTGCCAGCAGGGCCGGGACAGGCTACGGAAACACCATATATTTT.

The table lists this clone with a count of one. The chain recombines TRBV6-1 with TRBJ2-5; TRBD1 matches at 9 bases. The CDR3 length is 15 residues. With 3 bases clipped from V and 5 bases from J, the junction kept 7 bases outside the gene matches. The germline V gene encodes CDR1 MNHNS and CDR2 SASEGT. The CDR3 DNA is TGTGCCAGCAGTGAGATGACCGGGACAGGGGAGACCCAGTACTTC. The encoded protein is CASSEMTGTGETQYF.

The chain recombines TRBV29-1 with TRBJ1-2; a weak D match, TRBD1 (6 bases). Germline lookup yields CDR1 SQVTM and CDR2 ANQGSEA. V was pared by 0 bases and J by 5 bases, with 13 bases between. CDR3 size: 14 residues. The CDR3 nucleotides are TGCAGCGTTGAAGACGAGGGACAATGGTATGGCTACACCTTC. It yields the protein CSVEDEGQWYGYTF.

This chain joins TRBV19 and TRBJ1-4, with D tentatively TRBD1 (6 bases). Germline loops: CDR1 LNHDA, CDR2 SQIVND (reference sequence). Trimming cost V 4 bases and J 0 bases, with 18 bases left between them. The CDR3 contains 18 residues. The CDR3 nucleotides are TGTGCCAGTAGTAGACGGACAGACTTCCTTGCAACTAATGAAAAACTGTTTTTT. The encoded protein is CASSRRTDFLATNEKLFF.

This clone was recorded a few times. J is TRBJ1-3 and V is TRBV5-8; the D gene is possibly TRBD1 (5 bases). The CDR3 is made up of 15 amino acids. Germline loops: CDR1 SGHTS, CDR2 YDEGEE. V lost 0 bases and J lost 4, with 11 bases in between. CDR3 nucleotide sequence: TGTGCCAGCAGCTTGGGACAGTCCACCGGAAACACCATATATTTT. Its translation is CASSLGQSTGNTIYF.

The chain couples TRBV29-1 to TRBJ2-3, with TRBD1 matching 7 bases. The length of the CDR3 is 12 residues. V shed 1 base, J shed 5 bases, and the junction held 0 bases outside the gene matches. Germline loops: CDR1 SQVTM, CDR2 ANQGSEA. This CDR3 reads CSVEGQGDTQYF. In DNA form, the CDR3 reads TGCAGCGTTGAAGGACAGGGAGATACGCAGTATTTT.